This TCR beta chain was observed in a study of cytomegalovirus exposure and HLA in healthy donors. Looking at the study overall: The roughly 660 first-cohort repertoires shared a platform with the roughly 130 validation repertoires, as reported in a later analysis. Study observations and caveats: Whilst most TCR sequences proved rare, a subset of public TCRs occurred across many donors.

Remarks on this clone: As yet, its antigen is unknown.

The junction had 6 bases not matched to a gene; V was cut back by 5 bases and J by 8 bases. The CDR3 covers 14 residues. Germline V gene lookup returns CDR1 MNHEY and CDR2 SVGAGI. The study drew the donors from its approximately 110-subject validation cohort, separate from the roughly 700-subject first cohort. Some clones are missing from TCRdb's copy, which holds only in-frame ones; the method was immunoSEQ multiplex PCR. The data show about 76,000 clones, about 94% seen once. This sequence originates from a man between 18 and 29 years old in good health and CMV-seropositive. The chain employs TRBV6-5 and TRBJ2-1, with 10 nucleotides matching TRBD2. The sequencing sample was made of PBMCs. The CDR3 protein is CASSGLAGADEQFF. In nucleotides, the CDR3 is TGTGCCAGCAGTGGGCTAGCGGGAGCGGATGAGCAGTTCTTC.